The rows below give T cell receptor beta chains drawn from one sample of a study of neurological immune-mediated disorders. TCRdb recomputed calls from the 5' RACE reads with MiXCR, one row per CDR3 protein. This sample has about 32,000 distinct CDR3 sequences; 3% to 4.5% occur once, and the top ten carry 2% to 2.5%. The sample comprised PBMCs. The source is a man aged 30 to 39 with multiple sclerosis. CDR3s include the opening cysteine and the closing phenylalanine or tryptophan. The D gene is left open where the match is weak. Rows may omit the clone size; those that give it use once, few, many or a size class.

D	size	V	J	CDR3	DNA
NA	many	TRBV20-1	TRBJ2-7	CSARDNRAGPYEQYF	TGCAGTGCTAGAGATAATAGGGCGGGGCCCTACGAGCAGTACTTC
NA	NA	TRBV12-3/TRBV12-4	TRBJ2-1	CASSLGEVYNEQFF	TGTGCCAGCAGTTTAGGGGAAGTTTACAATGAGCAGTTCTTC
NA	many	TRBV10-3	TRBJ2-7	CAIGTRATYEQYF	TGTGCCATTGGGACACGGGCAACCTACGAGCAGTACTTC
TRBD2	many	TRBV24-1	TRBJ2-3	CATSDLQYGGTDTQYF	TGTGCCACCAGTGATTTGCAATACGGGGGGACAGATACGCAGTATTTT
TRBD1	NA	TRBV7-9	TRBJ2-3	CASSPGTGADTQYF	TGTGCCAGCAGCCCTGGGACAGGGGCGGATACGCAGTATTTT
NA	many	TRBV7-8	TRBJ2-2	CASSLGPGTNTGELFF	TGTGCCAGCAGCTTAGGACCGGGAACGAACACCGGGGAGCTGTTTTTT
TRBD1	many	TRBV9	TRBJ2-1	CASSVRDRAYNEQFF	TGTGCCAGCAGCGTACGGGACAGGGCGTACAATGAGCAGTTCTTC
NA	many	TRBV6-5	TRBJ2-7	CASSYSIRATKQYF	TGTGCCAGCAGTTACTCCATCAGGGCTACGAAGCAGTACTTC
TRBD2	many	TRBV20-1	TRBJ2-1	CRVWIAGNEQFF	TGCAGGGTCTGGATAGCGGGAAATGAGCAGTTCTTC
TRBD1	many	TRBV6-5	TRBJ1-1	CASSYIRTGGNTEAFF	TGTGCCAGCAGTTACATTCGGACAGGGGGGAACACTGAAGCTTTCTTT
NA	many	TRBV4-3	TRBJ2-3	CASSQDRVGGLTDTQYF	TGCGCCAGCAGCCAAGATCGTGTCGGGGGCCTCACAGATACGCAGTATTTT
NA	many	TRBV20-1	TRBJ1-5	CSARGGYSNQPQHF	TGCAGTGCTAGAGGGGGATATAGCAATCAGCCCCAGCATTTT
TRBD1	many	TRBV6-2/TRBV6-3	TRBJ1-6	CATSRGVGSPLHF	TGTGCCACGAGCAGGGGGGTAGGATCACCCCTCCACTTT
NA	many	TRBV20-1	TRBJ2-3	CSARDPRLQGYTQYF	TGCAGTGCTAGAGATCCCCGGCTTCAGGGCTATACGCAGTATTTT
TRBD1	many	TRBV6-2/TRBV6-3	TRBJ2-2	CASKHNTQDRWNTGELFF	TGTGCCAGCAAACATAATACGCAGGACAGGTGGAACACCGGGGAGCTGTTTTTT
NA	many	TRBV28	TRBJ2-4	CASSLIAKNIQYF	TGTGCCAGCAGTTTAATAGCCAAAAACATTCAGTACTTC
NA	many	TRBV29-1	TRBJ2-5	CSVRRIQETQYF	TGCAGCGTCAGGAGGATCCAAGAGACCCAGTACTTC
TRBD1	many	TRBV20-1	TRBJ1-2	CSASGQGIFYGYTF	TGCAGTGCGTCTGGACAGGGGATTTTCTATGGCTACACCTTC
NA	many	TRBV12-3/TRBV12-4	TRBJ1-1	CASSFYGGKDTEAFF	TGTGCCAGCAGTTTTTATGGGGGCAAGGACACTGAAGCTTTCTTT
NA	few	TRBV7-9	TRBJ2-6	CASSYSSGANVLTF	TGTGCCAGCAGTTATAGCTCTGGGGCCAACGTCCTGACTTTC
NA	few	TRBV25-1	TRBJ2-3	CASSGLPNTDTQYF	TGTGCCAGCAGTGGCCTCCCCAACACAGATACGCAGTATTTT
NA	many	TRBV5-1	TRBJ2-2	CASSSGQNTGELFF	TGCGCCAGCAGCTCGGGACAGAACACCGGGGAGCTGTTTTTT
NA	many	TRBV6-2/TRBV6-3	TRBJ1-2	CASSYSHLLPGNYGYTF	TGTGCCAGCAGTTACTCTCACCTCCTCCCGGGGAACTATGGCTACACCTTC
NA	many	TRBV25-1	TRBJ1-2	CASSFLSAGYTF	TGTGCCAGCAGTTTCTTATCGGCTGGCTACACCTTC
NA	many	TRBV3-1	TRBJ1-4	CASSQENGRNEKLFF	TGTGCCAGCAGCCAAGAGAACGGAAGGAATGAAAAACTGTTTTTT
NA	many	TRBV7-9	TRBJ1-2	CASSLNTAGYTF	TGTGCCAGCAGTTTAAACACAGCTGGCTACACCTTC
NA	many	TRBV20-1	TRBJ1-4	CSASRTVATNEKLFF	TGCAGTGCCAGTAGGACAGTTGCAACTAATGAAAAACTGTTTTTT
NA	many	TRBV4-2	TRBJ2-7	CASSQERRDNSIYF	TGTGCCAGCAGCCAAGAAAGGCGGGACAACTCTATTTACTTC
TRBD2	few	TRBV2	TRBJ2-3	CASSEPTSGGAETDTQYF	TGTGCCAGCAGTGAACCGACTAGCGGGGGGGCTGAGACAGATACGCAGTATTTT
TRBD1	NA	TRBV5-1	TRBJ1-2	CASSLTKGTVFYGYTF	TGCGCCAGCAGCCTGACCAAGGGGACAGTTTTCTATGGCTACACCTTC
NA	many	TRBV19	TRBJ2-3	CASSIVRGTDTQYF	TGTGCCAGTAGTATAGTTAGGGGCACAGATACGCAGTATTTT